What follows are 10 T cell receptor beta chains derived from one specimen sequenced in a study of blood T cell repertoires in COVID-19. Sequencing was performed with immunoSEQ multiplex PCR; in TCRdb, only in-frame clones are kept and a portion is missing. The data contain fewer than 150,000 clones, approximately 80% of them singletons. The specimen sequenced was peripheral blood. The receptors here all came from a woman aged 35 to 49 with acute or convalescent COVID-19.

This chain connects TRBV6-5 to TRBJ1-2; a weak D match, TRBD1 (5 bases). This CDR3 contains 14 residues. Germline V gene data show CDR1 as MNHEY and CDR2 as SVGAGI. Trimming left V 7 bases short and J 2 bases short, with 14 bases between. The CDR3 region is CASNREGLNYGYTF. The CDR3 nucleotides read TGTGCCAGCAATCGGGAGGGGCTGAACTATGGCTACACCTTC.

This rearrangement joins TRBV27 to TRBJ1-3; D remains unclear. V gave up 6 bases and J gave up 3 bases, with 12 bases separating them. The CDR3 spans 14 residues. Per the germline V gene, CDR1 is MNHEY and CDR2 is SMNVEV (reference sequence). The CDR3 coding sequence is TGTGCCAGCAGCCGACAATTTCGTGGAAACACCATATATTTT. Translating it yields CASSRQFRGNTIYF.

This clone was observed once. V usage is TRBV19 and J usage is TRBJ1-5; TRBD1 matches at 8 bases. V gave up 8 bases and J gave up 5 bases; unmatched junction bases: 5. This CDR3 spans 13 amino acids. Germline V gene lookup returns CDR1 LNHDA and CDR2 SQIVND (reference sequence). The CDR3 is CASEPGQDQPQHF. The CDR3 DNA reads TGTGCCAGTGAACCGGGACAGGATCAGCCCCAGCATTTT.

The chain couples TRBV5-5 to TRBJ1-1; D remains ambiguous. Germline V gives CDR1 SGHKS, CDR2 YYEKEE (reference sequence). The CDR3 runs to 12 residues. Trimming took 1 base from V and 5 from J, leaving 6 bases between them. Here the CDR3 reads CASSLRGTEAFF. The CDR3 DNA is TGTGCCAGCAGCTTGCGGGGTACTGAAGCTTTCTTT.

The DNA for the CDR3 is TGTGCCAGCAGCCCTACAGGGCTCTCTGGGGCCAACGTCCTGACTTTC. Its protein is CASSPTGLSGANVLTF. The V call is TRBV12-1, the J call TRBJ2-6; the table calls TRBD1, which could not be checked here. TRBV12-1 is a pseudogene. This CDR3 is built from 16 residues.

This sequence joins TRBV13 and TRBJ1-1; TRBD1 matches 7 bases. The germline V gene encodes CDR1 PRHDT and CDR2 FYEKMQ (reference sequence). The CDR3 is 15 amino acids. The V and J ends lost 3 bases and 1 base, in that order; junction bases with no gene match: 5. The CDR3 DNA reads as TGTGCCAGCAGCTTCCAGGGGGGAAGGAACACTGAAGCTTTCTTT. Residues: CASSFQGGRNTEAFF.

The CDR3 reads CSVGWGSNEKLFF. The CDR3 DNA reads TGCAGCGTCGGTTGGGGCTCTAATGAAAAACTGTTTTTT. The chain has TRBV29-1 and TRBJ1-4; a weak D match, TRBD1 (5 bases). This CDR3 is 13 amino acids long. Germline CDR1 and CDR2: SQVTM and ANQGSEA. Trimming shortened V by 6 bases and J by 3 bases, and 11 bases separated the two germline ends.

This clone was recorded only once. The chain links TRBV9 to TRBJ2-2; 9 bases agree with TRBD2. There are 16 residues in the CDR3. Germline V gives CDR1 SGDLS, CDR2 YYNGEE. V gave up 1 base and J gave up 5 bases; unmatched junction bases: 6. CDR3 residues: CASSVISGGSTGELFF. CDR3 in DNA: TGTGCCAGCAGCGTAATTAGCGGGGGATCGACCGGGGAGCTGTTTTTT.

The rearrangement uses TRBV9 and TRBJ1-3; D call uncertain. Germline V gene sequence: CDR1 SGDLS, CDR2 YYNGEE. V was cut by 0 bases and J by 0 bases, with 4 bases left in between. The CDR3 covers 14 residues. The CDR3 sequence: CASSVGASGNTIYF. CDR3 nucleotides: TGTGCCAGCAGCGTAGGGGCCTCTGGAAACACCATATATTTT.

V gene TRBV19 combines with J gene TRBJ1-2; D remains ambiguous. CDR3 length: 13 residues. V lost 9 bases, J lost 8 bases, and 19 bases lay in between. The V gene's germline CDR1 is LNHDA and CDR2 SQIVND (reference sequence). This CDR3 reads CASQAYLYGGYTF. The DNA for the CDR3 is TGTGCCAGCCAAGCGTACCTCTATGGCGGCTACACCTTC.